The 8 T cell receptor beta chains listed next were all sequenced from one sample in a study of T-cell reconstitution after alpha-beta-depleted transplantation in children. Study-wide findings and caveats: Diversity and T-cell counts at one year after transplant derived mostly from new T cells.

Their antigens remain unidentified. Unique molecular identifiers were incorporated when the TCRbeta library was constructed. TCRdb re-called the PCR reads with MiXCR, one entry per CDR3 protein. This table holds hundreds of thousands of distinct CDR3 sequences, roughly 7.8% found once. The sequenced sample was peripheral blood, obtained 360 days after TCRalphabeta/CD19-depleted stem cell transplant. These receptors were collected from a female patient younger than 10 who had a stem cell transplant for Fanconi anemia, so the T cells may come from the graft donor.

The table lists this clonotype with a few counts. This chain joins TRBV14 and TRBJ2-1; possibly TRBD1 for D (6 bases). The V and J ends lost 1 base and 5 bases respectively, with 18 bases between them. Per the germline V gene, CDR1 is SGHDN and CDR2 is FVKESK. The CDR3 totals 17 residues. For the CDR3, the DNA is TGTGCCAGCAGCCAAGTAGCCGTGGGGGCGCCCAACAATGAGCAGTTCTTC. It specifies CASSQVAVGAPNNEQFF.

This clonotype has a count of ten or more. Here the CDR3 DNA reads TGCGCCAGCAGCGGGGACAGTTCCACCGGGGAGCTGTTTTTT. Protein: CASSGDSSTGELFF. The chain combines TRBV5-1 with TRBJ2-2; 7 bases map to TRBD1. From germline, CDR1 is SGHRS and CDR2 YFSETQ. V was clipped by 4 bases and J by 4 bases; unmatched bases: 4. The CDR3 covers 14 residues.

In regard to this clonotype: One end of the junction is discordant with germline, which a read error may explain. This chain joins TRBV7-7 and TRBJ2-3; TRBD2 aligns across 8 bases. This CDR3 comprises 13 residues. CDR1 is SSHAT, CDR2 FNYEAQ, per germline (reference sequence). The CDR3 DNA reads TGTGCTAGCAGCTTCGGGACTAGGGATACGCAGTATTTT. Its protein is CASSFGTRDTQYF. Using reference TRBV7-7 and TRBJ2-3 for the parts outside the CDR3, the full variable domain is GAGVSQSPRYKVTKRGQDVTLRCDPISSHATLYWYQQALGQGPEFLTYFNYEAQPDKSGLPSDRFSAERPEGSISTLTIQRTEQRDSAMYRCASSFGTRDTQYFGPGTRLTVL.

V and J are TRBV7-3 and TRBJ2-1, with 10 bases lining up with TRBD2. CDR3 length: 16 amino acids. Germline loops: CDR1 SGHTA, CDR2 FQGTGA. V shed 5 bases and J 6 bases; nucleotides not matched to a gene: 10. The CDR3 spells CASSRLAGESPNEQFF. The CDR3 coding sequence is TGTGCCAGCAGCCGCCTAGCGGGAGAATCACCCAATGAGCAGTTCTTC.

There are many counts of this clonotype. The chain links TRBV6-5 to TRBJ2-1; D gene ambiguous. There are 14 residues in the CDR3. V was trimmed by 2 bases and J by 4 bases, leaving 9 bases between them. Germline V gene lookup returns CDR1 MNHEY and CDR2 SVGAGI. The CDR3 bases are TGTGCCAGCAGTTACAGGGTTGCGTACAATGAGCAGTTCTTC. The encoded protein is CASSYRVAYNEQFF.

This clonotype was seen ten or more times. The J gene is TRBJ2-7, the V gene TRBV6-1; 9 bases agree with TRBD2. V was pared by 4 bases and J by 3 bases, with 7 bases of the junction left unmatched. Germline lookup yields CDR1 MNHNS and CDR2 SASEGT. The CDR3 covers 15 residues. The chain's CDR3 is CASSVSSGGNYEQYF. DNA of the CDR3: TGTGCCAGCAGTGTCAGTAGCGGGGGCAACTACGAGCAGTACTTC.

This clonotype was counted many times. The rearrangement uses TRBV11-2 and TRBJ2-2; D is unclear. The germline V gene has CDR1 SGHAT and CDR2 FQNNGV. The CDR3 spans 12 residues. Between the trimmed V and J ends, which lost 2 bases and 7 bases, there was a span of 5 bases. CDR3 in DNA: TGTGCCAGCAGCTTAAAAAGCGGGGAGCTGTTTTTT. It codes for CASSLKSGELFF.

This clonotype occurred a few times. V gene TRBV20-1 combines with J gene TRBJ1-6, with TRBD1 identical over 9 bases. After removal of 0 bases from V and 7 bases from J, the junction contained 7 bases not matched to a gene. The germline CDR1 and CDR2 sequences are DFQATT and SNEGSKA (reference sequence). The CDR3 consists of 16 residues. This CDR3 reads CSAREQGAVVNSPLHF. In DNA form, the CDR3 reads TGCAGTGCTAGAGAACAGGGGGCAGTCGTAAATTCACCCCTCCACTTT.